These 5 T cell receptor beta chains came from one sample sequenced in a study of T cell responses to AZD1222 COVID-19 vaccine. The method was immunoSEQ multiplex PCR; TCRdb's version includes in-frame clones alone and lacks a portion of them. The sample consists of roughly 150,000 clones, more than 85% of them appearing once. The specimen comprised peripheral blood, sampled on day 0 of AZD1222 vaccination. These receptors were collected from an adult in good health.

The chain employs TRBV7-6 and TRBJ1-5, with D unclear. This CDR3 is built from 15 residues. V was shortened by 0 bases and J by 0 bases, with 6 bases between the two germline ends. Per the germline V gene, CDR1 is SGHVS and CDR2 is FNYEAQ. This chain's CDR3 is CASSLAHDSNQPQHF. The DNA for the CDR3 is TGTGCCAGCAGCTTAGCACACGATAGCAATCAGCCCCAGCATTTT.

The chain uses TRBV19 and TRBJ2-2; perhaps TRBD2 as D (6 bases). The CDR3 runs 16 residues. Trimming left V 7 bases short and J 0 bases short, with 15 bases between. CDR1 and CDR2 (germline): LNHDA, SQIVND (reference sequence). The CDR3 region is CASNVGGTANTGELFF. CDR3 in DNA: TGTGCCAGTAACGTCGGGGGAACTGCGAACACCGGGGAGCTGTTTTTT.

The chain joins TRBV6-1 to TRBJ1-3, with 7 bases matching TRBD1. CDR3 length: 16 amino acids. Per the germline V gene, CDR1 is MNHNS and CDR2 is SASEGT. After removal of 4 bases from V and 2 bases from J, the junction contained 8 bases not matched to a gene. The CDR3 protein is CASSAATGSPGNTIYF. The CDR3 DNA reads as TGTGCCAGCAGTGCCGCGACAGGGTCCCCTGGAAACACCATATATTTT.

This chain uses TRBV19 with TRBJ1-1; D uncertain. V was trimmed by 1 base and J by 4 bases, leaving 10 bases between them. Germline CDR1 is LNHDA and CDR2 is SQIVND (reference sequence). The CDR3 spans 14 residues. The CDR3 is CASSIGSRATEAFF. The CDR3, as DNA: TGTGCCAGTAGTATAGGGTCACGGGCCACTGAAGCTTTCTTT.

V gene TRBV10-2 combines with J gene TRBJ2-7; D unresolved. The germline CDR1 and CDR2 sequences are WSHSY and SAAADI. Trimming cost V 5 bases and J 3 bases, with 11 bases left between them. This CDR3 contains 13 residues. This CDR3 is CASSSAGYYEQYF. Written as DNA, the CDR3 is TGCGCCAGCAGTTCAGCAGGATACTACGAGCAGTACTTC.